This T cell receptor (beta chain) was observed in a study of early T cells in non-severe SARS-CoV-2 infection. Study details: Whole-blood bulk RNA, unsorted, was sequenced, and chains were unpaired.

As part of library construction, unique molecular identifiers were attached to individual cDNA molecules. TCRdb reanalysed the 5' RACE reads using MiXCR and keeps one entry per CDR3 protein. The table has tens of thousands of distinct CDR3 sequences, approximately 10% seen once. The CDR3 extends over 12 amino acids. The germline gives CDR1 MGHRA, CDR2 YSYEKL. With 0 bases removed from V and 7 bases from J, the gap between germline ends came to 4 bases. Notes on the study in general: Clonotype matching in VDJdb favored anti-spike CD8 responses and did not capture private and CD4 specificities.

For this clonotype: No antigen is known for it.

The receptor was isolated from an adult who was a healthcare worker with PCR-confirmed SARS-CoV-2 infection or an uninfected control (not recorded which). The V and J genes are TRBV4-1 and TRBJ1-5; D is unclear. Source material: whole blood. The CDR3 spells CASSQDGQPQHF. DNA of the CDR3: TGCGCCAGCAGCCAAGATGGCCAGCCCCAGCATTTT.